The rows below give T cell receptor beta chains drawn from one sample of a study of T cell responses to AZD1222 COVID-19 vaccine. Sequencing used immunoSEQ multiplex PCR; TCRdb keeps in-frame clones, though not all of them. The sample contains some 100,000 clones, about 86% of which appear only once. The sample here was peripheral blood, taken 28 days after the second AZD1222 dose. These receptors were obtained from an adult who received the AZD1222 COVID-19 vaccine. Each CDR3 is given with its conserved first and last residue. A D gene is named only where the DNA matches it firmly. A row's size may be missing; if present it is once, few, many or a size class.

d_call j_call clone_size v_call cdr3_nt cdr3_aa
TRBD2 TRBJ2-1 NA TRBV7-8 TGTGCCAGCAGCTTAGCGGGACTAGCGGGGTTGTTAAATGAGCAGTTCTTC CASSLAGLAGLLNEQFF
NA TRBJ1-4 once TRBV19 TGTGCCAGTAGTAGTTATCACGGAAATCTCGCAACTAATGAAAAACTGTTTTTT CASSSYHGNLATNEKLFF
NA TRBJ2-3 NA TRBV7-3 TGTGCCAGCAGCTTAACCGAGGCCCGGTCAGATACGCAGTATTTT CASSLTEARSDTQYF
NA TRBJ1-2 NA TRBV20-1 TGCAGTGCTAGGGCCTATGGCTACACCTTC CSARAYGYTF
NA TRBJ2-3 NA TRBV18 TGTGCCAGCTCACCGGGGCCGGAAGATACGCAGTATTTT CASSPGPEDTQYF
NA TRBJ2-7 NA TRBV7-2 TGTGCCAGCAGCTCCCCGGGACTGCCCGAGCAGTACTTC CASSSPGLPEQYF
NA TRBJ1-5 NA TRBV20-1 TGCAGTGCTAGTCCGCCGGGCAGGGCCCCCCCATATACGAGCAATCAGCCCCAGCATTTT CSASPPGRAPPYTSNQPQHF
NA TRBJ1-5 once TRBV6-6 TGTGCCAGCAGTCGAACGTGGCAGGGTAGCAATCAGCCCCAGCATTTT CASSRTWQGSNQPQHF
TRBD1 TRBJ1-2 NA TRBV6-6 TGTGCCAGCAGTAGAGGGACAGAAATTAACTATGGCTACACCTTC CASSRGTEINYGYTF
NA TRBJ1-1 NA TRBV28 TGTGCCAGCAGTTCTCACAGGGTGATGGCTGAAGCTTTCTTT CASSSHRVMAEAFF
NA TRBJ2-5 NA TRBV11-2 TGTGCCAGCAGCTTAGGGTCAGGGAGCCTCGGTGAGACCCAGTACTTC CASSLGSGSLGETQYF
NA TRBJ1-1 NA TRBV24-1 TGTGCCACCAGTGATCCCAACCGGGGGGTTGAAGCTTTCTTT CATSDPNRGVEAFF
TRBD1 TRBJ1-4 once TRBV5-1 TGCGCCAGCGGGACAGGGTCTAATGAAAAACTGTTTTTT CASGTGSNEKLFF
NA TRBJ1-1 NA TRBV6-1 TGTGCCAGCAGTGAACTTTTTTTCAGGGACGAAACGAGGAACACTGAAGCTTTCTTT CASSELFFRDETRNTEAFF
TRBD2 TRBJ2-5 NA TRBV5-1 TGCGCCAGCAGCTCGCGGGGGGGCCTCGAGACCCAGTACTTC CASSSRGGLETQYF
NA TRBJ1-1 NA TRBV27 TGTGCCAGCAGTTTATCGCCTACAACTGAAGCTTTCTTT CASSLSPTTEAFF
TRBD2 TRBJ2-3 NA TRBV5-6 TGTGCCAGCAGCTGGAGAGGACCGGGACTAGCGGGCCCAGATACGCAGTATTTT CASSWRGPGLAGPDTQYF
NA TRBJ1-2 once TRBV27 TGTGCCAGCAGTTTATCCCCCACTAACTATGGCTACACCTTC CASSLSPTNYGYTF
NA TRBJ1-2 NA TRBV28 TGTGCCAGCAGTTTGGAGAATGGTGTCTATGGCTACACCTTC CASSLENGVYGYTF
TRBD1 TRBJ2-7 NA TRBV6-5 TGTGCCAGCAGTTACATAGGGACAGGGCTCTACGAGCAGTACTTC CASSYIGTGLYEQYF
TRBD1 TRBJ1-1 once TRBV2 TGTGCCAGCACCGTAGGGGAGGGGGCGAACACTGAAGCTTTCTTT CASTVGEGANTEAFF
NA TRBJ2-1 NA TRBV19 TGTGCCAGTTCCCCGGTGGGGGGTCCCTCCTACAATGAGCAGTTCTTC CASSPVGGPSYNEQFF
NA TRBJ1-6 few TRBV21-1 TGTGCCAGCAGCAAAGAGGACAGGGTGGTGTCACCCCTCCACTTT CASSKEDRVVSPLHF
NA TRBJ1-1 NA TRBV9 TGTGCCAGCAGCGTGAGTGCGAACACTGAAGCTTTCTTT CASSVSANTEAFF
TRBD2 TRBJ2-2 NA TRBV10-1 TGCGCCAGCAGTGAGGCCCCAGGACTAGCGGGTTCGAACACCGGGGAGCTGTTTTTT CASSEAPGLAGSNTGELFF
NA TRBJ2-6 few TRBV2 TGTGCCAGCAGTTATAACAGGCCCGGGGCCAACGTCCTGACTTTC CASSYNRPGANVLTF
TRBD2 TRBJ2-3 NA TRBV19 TGTGCCAGTAGTCTAGCGGGGGGGCTTCCAGATACGCAGTATTTT CASSLAGGLPDTQYF
TRBD1 TRBJ1-1 NA TRBV18 TGTGCCAGCTCACCACCTAAAAAGGGGGCATCGAACACTGAAGCTTTCTTT CASSPPKKGASNTEAFF
TRBD1 TRBJ2-5 NA TRBV18 TGTGCCAGCTCACCCCTGGACAGGCTGGCTGGAGAGACCCAGTACTTC CASSPLDRLAGETQYF
TRBD2 TRBJ2-1 NA TRBV4-1 TGCGCCAGCAGCATCGGGACAGACCCTTTTAGCGGGAGAGGTTGGAATGAGCAGTTCTTC CASSIGTDPFSGRGWNEQFF
NA TRBJ2-6 NA TRBV7-9 TGTGCCAGCAGCCTAAGAGGGGCTGGGGCCAACGTCCTGACTTTC CASSLRGAGANVLTF
NA TRBJ2-1 NA TRBV9 TGTGCCAGCAGCGTAGACCCCCTCGGAAGGAGGCAGTTCTTC CASSVDPLGRRQFF
NA TRBJ1-2 NA TRBV19 TGTGCCAGTAGTCCTGAGGTCACGGGGTTCGCTAACTATGGCTACACCTTC CASSPEVTGFANYGYTF
NA TRBJ2-7 NA TRBV18 TGTGCCAGCTCACCACTCCAGTTAGGGGCCTTTGGAAGTGGCGAGCAGTACTTC CASSPLQLGAFGSGEQYF
TRBD1 TRBJ1-6 NA TRBV18 TGTGCCAGCTCACTCGACAGGGGGCAGAGTAATTCACCCCTCCACTTT CASSLDRGQSNSPLHF
NA TRBJ1-5 NA TRBV18 TGTGCCAGCTCACCTTCGGGGAGGGGAAGCAATCAGCCCCAGCATTTT CASSPSGRGSNQPQHF
NA TRBJ2-3 medium-sized TRBV9 TGTGCCAGCAGCCTACAGGGAGGGCCAGATACGCAGTATTTT CASSLQGGPDTQYF
NA TRBJ2-2 few TRBV2 TGTGCCAGCAGTGCGGCAGGGGCCACCGGGGAGCTGTTTTTT CASSAAGATGELFF
TRBD2 TRBJ2-5 NA TRBV28 TGTGCCAGCAGCGGAATAGCGGGAGTAGAGACCCAGTACTTC CASSGIAGVETQYF
NA TRBJ1-2 NA TRBV5-1 TGCGCCAGCAGCTTGGTAGCAGGACCCTCCAGTGGCTACACCTTC CASSLVAGPSSGYTF
TRBD2 TRBJ2-3 NA TRBV7-3 TGTGCCAGCAGCCCTCGGGGAGGGGGCACAGATACGCAGTATTTT CASSPRGGGTDTQYF
TRBD1 TRBJ1-2 NA TRBV15 TGTGCCACGGCCGGGACAGGGGGGAATGGCTACACCTTC CATAGTGGNGYTF
NA TRBJ1-2 NA TRBV7-8 TGTGCCAGCAGCTTGGACACCTATAACTATGGCTACACCTTC CASSLDTYNYGYTF
NA TRBJ1-2 NA TRBV7-2 TGTGCCAGCAGCTTAGACACTAACTATGGCTACACCTTC CASSLDTNYGYTF
NA TRBJ1-2 NA TRBV27 TGTGCCAGCAGTTCAACCCCGGGGCTTGGGAACTATGGCTACACCTTC CASSSTPGLGNYGYTF
NA TRBJ1-4 NA TRBV2 TGTGCCAGCAGTAGGAAGGGGAGTGGCGAAAAACTGTTTTTT CASSRKGSGEKLFF
NA TRBJ1-6 NA TRBV4-1 TGCGCCAGCAGCCACCTACTCGCAGGGTCGAGCTCCTATAATTCACCCCTCCACTTT CASSHLLAGSSSYNSPLHF
TRBD1 TRBJ1-3 NA TRBV28 TGTGCCAGCAGTTTTGCGGGACAGGGGTTAGGAAACACCATATATTTT CASSFAGQGLGNTIYF
TRBD1 TRBJ1-2 NA TRBV5-6 TGTGCCAGCAGCTCGGGACAGGGGTACTATGGCTACACCTTC CASSSGQGYYGYTF
TRBD2 TRBJ2-5 NA TRBV5-6 TGTGCCAGCAGCCCCTCTCCTAGCGGGACGGAGACCCAGTACTTC CASSPSPSGTETQYF
NA TRBJ2-1 NA TRBV5-6 TGTGCCAGCAGCTTGGCCGATGTGAAAGAGCCCTACAATGAGCAGTTCTTC CASSLADVKEPYNEQFF
NA TRBJ2-3 NA TRBV19 TGTGCCAGTAGTATGGCTGGGGTAGCGGAGTACACGCAGTATTTT CASSMAGVAEYTQYF
NA TRBJ2-1 few TRBV4-2 TGTGCCAGCAACCTAGGGGATGAGCAGTTCTTC CASNLGDEQFF
NA TRBJ2-5 NA TRBV18 TGTGCCAGCTCACCCACCCAAGAGACCCAGTACTTC CASSPTQETQYF
NA TRBJ2-3 NA TRBV5-8 TGTGCCAGCAGCTTATTCTCGGATACGCAGTATTTT CASSLFSDTQYF
TRBD1 TRBJ1-5 once TRBV28 TGTGCCAGCAGCCTAGCCCAGGGGGGCAATCAGCCCCAGCATTTT CASSLAQGGNQPQHF
TRBD1 TRBJ2-2 NA TRBV14 TGTGCCAGCAGCCACCGAACAGGGGGAACTTTGGCCGGGGAGCTGTTTTTT CASSHRTGGTLAGELFF